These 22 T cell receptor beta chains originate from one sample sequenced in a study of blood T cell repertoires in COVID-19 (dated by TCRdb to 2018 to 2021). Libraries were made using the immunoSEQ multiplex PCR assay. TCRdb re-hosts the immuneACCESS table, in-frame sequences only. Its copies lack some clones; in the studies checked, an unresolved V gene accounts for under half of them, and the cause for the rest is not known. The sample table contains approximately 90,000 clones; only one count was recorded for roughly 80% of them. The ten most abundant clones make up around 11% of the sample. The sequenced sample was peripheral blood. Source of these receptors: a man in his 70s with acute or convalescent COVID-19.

The CDR3 region is CASSTSGHNEQFF. DNA of the CDR3: TGTGCCAGCAGTACTAGCGGCCATAATGAGCAGTTCTTC. V is TRBV12-3 or TRBV12-4 and J is TRBJ2-1, with 8 bases matching TRBD2. CDR3 length: 13 residues. J gave up 7 bases and V 5 bases, and 4 bases lay outside the gene matches.

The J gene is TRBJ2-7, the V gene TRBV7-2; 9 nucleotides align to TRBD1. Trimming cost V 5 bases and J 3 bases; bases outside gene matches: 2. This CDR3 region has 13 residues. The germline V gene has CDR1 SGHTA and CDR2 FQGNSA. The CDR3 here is CASSPTGGYEQYF. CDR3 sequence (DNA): TGTGCCAGCAGCCCGACAGGGGGCTACGAGCAGTACTTC. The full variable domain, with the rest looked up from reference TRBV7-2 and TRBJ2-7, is GAGVSQSPSNKVTEKGKDVELRCDPISGHTALYWYRQSLGQGLEFLIYFQGNSAPDKSGLPSDRFSAERTGGSVSTLTIQRTQQEDSAVYLCASSPTGGYEQYFGPGTRLTVT.

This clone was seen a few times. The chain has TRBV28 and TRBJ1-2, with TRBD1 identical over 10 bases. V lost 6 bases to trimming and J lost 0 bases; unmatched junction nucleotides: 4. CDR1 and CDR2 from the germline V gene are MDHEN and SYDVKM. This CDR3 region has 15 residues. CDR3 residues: CASRPGTGANYGYTF. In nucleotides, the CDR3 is TGTGCCAGCAGACCTGGGACAGGGGCTAACTATGGCTACACCTTC.

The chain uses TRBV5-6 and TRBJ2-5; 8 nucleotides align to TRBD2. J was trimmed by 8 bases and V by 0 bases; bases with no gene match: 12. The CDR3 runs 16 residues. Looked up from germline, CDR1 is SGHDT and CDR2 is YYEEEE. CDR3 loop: CASSLDLGGGSYTQYF. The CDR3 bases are TGTGCCAGCAGCTTGGACCTAGGCGGGGGGAGTTATACCCAGTACTTC.

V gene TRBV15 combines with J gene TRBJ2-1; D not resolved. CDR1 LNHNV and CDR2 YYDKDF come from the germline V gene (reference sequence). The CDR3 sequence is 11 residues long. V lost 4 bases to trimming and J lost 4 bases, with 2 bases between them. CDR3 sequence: CATSIYNEQFF. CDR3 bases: TGTGCCACCAGCATATACAATGAGCAGTTCTTC.

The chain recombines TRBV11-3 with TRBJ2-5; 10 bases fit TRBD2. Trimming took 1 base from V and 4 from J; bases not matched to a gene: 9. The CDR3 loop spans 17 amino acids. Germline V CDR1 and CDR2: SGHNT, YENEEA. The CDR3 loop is CASSLVLAGISGETQYF. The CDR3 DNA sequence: TGTGCCAGCAGCTTAGTACTAGCGGGGATCAGTGGAGAGACCCAGTACTTC.

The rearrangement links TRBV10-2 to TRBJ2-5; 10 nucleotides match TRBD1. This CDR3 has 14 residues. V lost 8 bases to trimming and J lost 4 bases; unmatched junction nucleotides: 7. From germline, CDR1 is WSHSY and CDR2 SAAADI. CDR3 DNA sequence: TGCGCCAGCCAGGGACAGGGGTTGGGAGAGACCCAGTACTTC. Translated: CASQGQGLGETQYF.

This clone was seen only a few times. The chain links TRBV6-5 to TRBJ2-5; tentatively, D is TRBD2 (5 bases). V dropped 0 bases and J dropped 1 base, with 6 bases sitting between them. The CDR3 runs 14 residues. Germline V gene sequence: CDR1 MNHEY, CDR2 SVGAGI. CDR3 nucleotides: TGTGCCAGCAGTTACTCCGGGGTCCAAGAGACCCAGTACTTC. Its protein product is CASSYSGVQETQYF.

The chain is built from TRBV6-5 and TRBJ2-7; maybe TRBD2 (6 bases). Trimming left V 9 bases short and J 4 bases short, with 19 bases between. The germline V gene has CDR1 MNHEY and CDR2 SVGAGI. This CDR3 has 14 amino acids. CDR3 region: CASRDGTALYEQYV. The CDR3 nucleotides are TGTGCCAGTAGAGACGGGACTGCTTTATACGAGCAGTACGTC.

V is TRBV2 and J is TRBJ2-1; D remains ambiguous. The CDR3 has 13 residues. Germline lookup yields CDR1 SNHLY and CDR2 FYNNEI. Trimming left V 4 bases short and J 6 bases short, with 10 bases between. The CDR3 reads CASSVTTFNEQFF. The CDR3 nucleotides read TGTGCCAGCAGTGTGACGACTTTCAATGAGCAGTTCTTC.

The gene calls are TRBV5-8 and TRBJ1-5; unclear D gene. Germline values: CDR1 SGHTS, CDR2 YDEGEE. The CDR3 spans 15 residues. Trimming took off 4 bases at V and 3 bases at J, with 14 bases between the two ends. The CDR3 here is CASSGSTLSNQPQHF. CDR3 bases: TGTGCCAGCAGCGGGTCGACATTGTCCAATCAGCCCCAGCATTTT. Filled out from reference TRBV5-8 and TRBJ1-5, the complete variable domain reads EAGVTQSPTHLIKTRGQQATLRCSPISGHTSVYWYQQALGLGLQFLLWYDEGEERNRGNFPPRFSGRQFPNYSSELNVNALELEDSALYLCASSGSTLSNQPQHFGDGTRLSIL.

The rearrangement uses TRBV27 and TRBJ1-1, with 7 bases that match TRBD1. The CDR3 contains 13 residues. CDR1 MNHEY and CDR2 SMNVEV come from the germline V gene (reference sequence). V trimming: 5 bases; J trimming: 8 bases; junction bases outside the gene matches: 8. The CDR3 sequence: CASSLFRQGEAFF. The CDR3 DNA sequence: TGTGCCAGCAGTCTTTTCCGACAGGGAGAAGCTTTCTTT.

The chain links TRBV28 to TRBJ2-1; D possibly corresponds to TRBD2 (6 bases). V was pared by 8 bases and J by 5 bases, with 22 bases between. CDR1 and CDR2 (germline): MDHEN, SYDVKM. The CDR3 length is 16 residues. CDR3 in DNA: TGTGCCAGCCGGTTTACACAGCACGGCGGGGACAATGAGCAGTTCTTC. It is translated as CASRFTQHGGDNEQFF.

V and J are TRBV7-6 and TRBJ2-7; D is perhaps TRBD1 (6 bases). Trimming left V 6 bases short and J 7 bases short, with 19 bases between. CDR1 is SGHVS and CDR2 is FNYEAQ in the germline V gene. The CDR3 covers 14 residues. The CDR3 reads CASRVRDTEREQYF. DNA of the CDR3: TGTGCCAGCAGGGTACGGGACACAGAGAGGGAGCAGTACTTC.

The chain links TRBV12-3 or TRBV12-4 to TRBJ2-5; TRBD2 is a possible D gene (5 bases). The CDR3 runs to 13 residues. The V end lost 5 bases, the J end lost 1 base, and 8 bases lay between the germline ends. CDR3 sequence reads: CASSSGRQETQYF. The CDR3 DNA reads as TGTGCCAGCAGTAGCGGCCGCCAAGAGACCCAGTACTTC.

CDR3 DNA sequence: TGCGCCAGCAGCCAAGAGGGAGACTATGGCTACACCTTC. It encodes CASSQEGDYGYTF. V and J are TRBV4-1 and TRBJ1-2; D ambiguous. Germline CDR1 and CDR2: MGHRA and YSYEKL. This CDR3 comprises 13 residues. V shed 0 bases and J shed 3 bases, with 5 bases lying between them.

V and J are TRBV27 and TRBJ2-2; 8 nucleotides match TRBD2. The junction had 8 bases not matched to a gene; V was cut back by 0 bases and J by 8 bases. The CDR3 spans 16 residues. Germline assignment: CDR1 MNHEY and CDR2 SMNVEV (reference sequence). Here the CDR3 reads CASSLSAGLAPGELFF. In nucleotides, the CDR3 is TGTGCCAGCAGTTTATCGGCTGGACTAGCTCCGGGGGAGCTGTTTTTT.

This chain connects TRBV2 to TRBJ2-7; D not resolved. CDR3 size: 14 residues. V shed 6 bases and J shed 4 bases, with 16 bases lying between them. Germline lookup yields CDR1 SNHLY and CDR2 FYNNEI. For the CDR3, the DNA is TGTGCCAGCAGCTCCACCACCGGTTCTTACGAGCAGTACTTC. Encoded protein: CASSSTTGSYEQYF. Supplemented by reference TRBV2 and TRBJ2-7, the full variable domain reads EPEVTQTPSHQVTQMGQEVILRCVPISNHLYFYWYRQILGQKVEFLVSFYNNEISEKSEIFDDQFSVERPDGSNFTLKIRSTKLEDSAMYFCASSSTTGSYEQYFGPGTRLTVT.

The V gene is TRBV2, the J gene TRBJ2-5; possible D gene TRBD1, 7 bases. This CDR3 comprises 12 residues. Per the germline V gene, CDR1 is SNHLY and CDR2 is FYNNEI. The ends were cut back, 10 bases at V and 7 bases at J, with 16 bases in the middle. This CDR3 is CATRTGEATQYF. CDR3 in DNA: TGTGCCACCAGAACAGGGGAGGCGACCCAGTACTTC.

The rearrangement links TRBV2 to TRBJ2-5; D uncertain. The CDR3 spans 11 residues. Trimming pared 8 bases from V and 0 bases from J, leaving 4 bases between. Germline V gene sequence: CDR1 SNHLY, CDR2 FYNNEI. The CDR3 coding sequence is TGTGCCAGCGAGTACCAAGAGACCCAGTACTTC. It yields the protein CASEYQETQYF.

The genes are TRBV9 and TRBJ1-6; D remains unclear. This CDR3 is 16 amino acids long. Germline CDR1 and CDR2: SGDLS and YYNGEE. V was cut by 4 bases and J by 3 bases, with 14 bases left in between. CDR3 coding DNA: TGTGCCAGCAGCCGTTGGGAGATTAACTATAATTCACCCCTCCACTTT. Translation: CASSRWEINYNSPLHF.

The CDR3 region has the DNA TGTGCCAGCAGCGCTTCTAGCGGGGGCCCTTACGAGCAGTACTTC. Its translation: CASSASSGGPYEQYF. This chain uses TRBV7-2 with TRBJ2-7; 10 bases fit TRBD2. CDR1 and CDR2 from the germline V gene are SGHTA and FQGNSA. Trimming cost V 5 bases and J 4 bases; bases outside gene matches: 8. The CDR3 consists of 15 residues. Full variable domain (outside the CDR3, taken from reference TRBV7-2 and TRBJ2-7): GAGVSQSPSNKVTEKGKDVELRCDPISGHTALYWYRQSLGQGLEFLIYFQGNSAPDKSGLPSDRFSAERTGGSVSTLTIQRTQQEDSAVYLCASSASSGGPYEQYFGPGTRLTVT.